This T cell receptor (beta chain) was recovered during a study of control samples from healthy donors and cancer patients. CDR1 is SGHDT, CDR2 YYEEEE, per germline. V lost 3 bases to trimming and J lost 1 base; unmatched junction nucleotides: 6. The CDR3 has 15 amino acids. Using immunoSEQ multiplex PCR, the repertoire was profiled, and TCRdb retains in-frame clones only, with some absent. The data contain fewer than 45,000 clones, roughly 90% of them seen just once; the ten biggest clones take up 22%. The TCR comes from a woman aged 40 to 49 with head and neck cancer. V and J are TRBV5-6 and TRBJ1-1; 7 bases fit TRBD1. What was sequenced was PBMCs. Here the CDR3 reads CASSYLQGRNTEAFF. CDR3 DNA: TGTGCCAGCAGCTACCTACAGGGGCGGAACACTGAAGCTTTCTTT.